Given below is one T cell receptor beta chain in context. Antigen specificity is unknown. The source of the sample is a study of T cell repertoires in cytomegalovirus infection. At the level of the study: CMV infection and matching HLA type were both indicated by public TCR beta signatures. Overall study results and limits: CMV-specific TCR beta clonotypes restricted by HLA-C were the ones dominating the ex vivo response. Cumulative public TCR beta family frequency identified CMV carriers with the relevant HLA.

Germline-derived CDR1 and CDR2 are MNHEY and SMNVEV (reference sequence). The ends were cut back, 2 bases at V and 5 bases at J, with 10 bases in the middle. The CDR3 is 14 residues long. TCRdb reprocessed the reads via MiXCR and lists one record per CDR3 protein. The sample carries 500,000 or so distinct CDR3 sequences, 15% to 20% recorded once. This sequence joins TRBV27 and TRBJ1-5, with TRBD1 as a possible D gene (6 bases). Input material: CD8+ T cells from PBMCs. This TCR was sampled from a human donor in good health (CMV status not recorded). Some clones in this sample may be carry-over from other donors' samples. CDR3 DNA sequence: TGTGCCAGCAGTTTAGAACAGGGCCATCAGCCCCAGCATTTT. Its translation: CASSLEQGHQPQHF.